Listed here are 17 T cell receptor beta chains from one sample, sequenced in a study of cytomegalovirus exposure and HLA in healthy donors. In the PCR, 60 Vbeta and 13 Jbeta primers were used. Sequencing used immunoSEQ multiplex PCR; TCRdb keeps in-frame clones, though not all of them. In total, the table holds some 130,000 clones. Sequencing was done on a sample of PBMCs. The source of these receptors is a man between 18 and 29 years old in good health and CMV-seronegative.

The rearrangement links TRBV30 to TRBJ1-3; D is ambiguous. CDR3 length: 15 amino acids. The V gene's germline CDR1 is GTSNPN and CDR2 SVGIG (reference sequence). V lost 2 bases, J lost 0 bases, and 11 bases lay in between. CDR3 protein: CAWSTSGGSGNTIYF. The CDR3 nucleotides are TGTGCCTGGAGTACGTCCGGTGGCTCTGGAAACACCATATATTTT.

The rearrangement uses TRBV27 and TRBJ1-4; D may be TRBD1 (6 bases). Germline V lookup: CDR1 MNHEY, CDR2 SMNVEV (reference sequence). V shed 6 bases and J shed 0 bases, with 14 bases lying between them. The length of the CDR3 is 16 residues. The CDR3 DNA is TGTGCCAGCAGGGAAAACAGGGCCGCAACTAATGAAAAACTGTTTTTT. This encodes CASRENRAATNEKLFF. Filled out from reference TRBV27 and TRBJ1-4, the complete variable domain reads EAQVTQNPRYLITVTGKKLTVTCSQNMNHEYMSWYRQDPGLGLRQIYYSMNVEVTDKGDVPEGYKVSRKEKRNFPLILESPSPNQTSLYFCASRENRAATNEKLFFGSGTQLSVL.

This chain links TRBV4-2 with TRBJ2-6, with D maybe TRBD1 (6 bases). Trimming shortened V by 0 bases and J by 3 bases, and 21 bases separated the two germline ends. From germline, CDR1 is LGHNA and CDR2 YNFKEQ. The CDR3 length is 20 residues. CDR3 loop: CASSQDITGQGHFGANVLTF. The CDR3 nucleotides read TGTGCCAGCAGCCAAGATATTACGGGCCAGGGACACTTTGGGGCCAACGTCCTGACTTTC.

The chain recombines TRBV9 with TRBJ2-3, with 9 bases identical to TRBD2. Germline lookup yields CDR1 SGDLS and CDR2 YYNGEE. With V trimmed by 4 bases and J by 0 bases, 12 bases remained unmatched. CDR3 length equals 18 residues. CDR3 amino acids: CASSSQGSGSLSTDTQYF. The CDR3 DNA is TGTGCCAGCAGCTCCCAGGGTAGCGGGAGTTTGAGCACAGATACGCAGTATTTT.

The CDR3 here is CAGATVMNTEAFF. As DNA, the CDR3 is TGTGCCGGCGCTACAGTCATGAACACTGAAGCTTTCTTT. V is TRBV30 and J is TRBJ1-1; D not resolved. This CDR3 has 13 residues. V lost 8 bases to trimming and J lost 0 bases, with 13 bases between them. The germline gives CDR1 GTSNPN, CDR2 SVGIG (reference sequence).

The CDR3 DNA reads TGTGCCAGCAGATCGACAGGGGCAGACTATGGCTACACCTTC. Translated: CASRSTGADYGYTF. The chain recombines TRBV6-5 with TRBJ1-2; TRBD1 aligns across 8 bases. The length of the CDR3 is 14 residues. CDR1 is MNHEY and CDR2 is SVGAGI in the germline V gene. The ends lost 6 bases at V and 3 bases at J; junction bases unmatched: 6.

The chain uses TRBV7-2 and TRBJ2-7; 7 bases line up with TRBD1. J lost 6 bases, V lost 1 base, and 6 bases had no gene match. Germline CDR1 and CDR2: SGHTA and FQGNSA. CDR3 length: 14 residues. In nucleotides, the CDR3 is TGTGCCAGCAGCTTAGGGGTAGGACAGGCCGAGCAGTACTTC. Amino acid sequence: CASSLGVGQAEQYF.

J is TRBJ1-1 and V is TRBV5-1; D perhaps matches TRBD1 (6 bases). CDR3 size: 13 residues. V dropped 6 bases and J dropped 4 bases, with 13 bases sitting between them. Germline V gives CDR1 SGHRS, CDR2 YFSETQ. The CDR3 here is CASNAGEITEAFF. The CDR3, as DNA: TGCGCCAGCAACGCAGGGGAGATCACTGAAGCTTTCTTT.

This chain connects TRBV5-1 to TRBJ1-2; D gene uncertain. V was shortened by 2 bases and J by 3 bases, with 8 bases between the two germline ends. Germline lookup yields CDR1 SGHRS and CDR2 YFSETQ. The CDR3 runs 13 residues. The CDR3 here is CASSFNGDYGYTF. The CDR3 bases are TGCGCCAGCAGCTTTAACGGGGACTATGGCTACACCTTC.

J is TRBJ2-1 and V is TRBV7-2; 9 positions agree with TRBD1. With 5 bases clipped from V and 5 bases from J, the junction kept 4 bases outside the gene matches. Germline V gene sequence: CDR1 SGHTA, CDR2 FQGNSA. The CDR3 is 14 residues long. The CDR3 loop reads CASSRDRVNNEQFF. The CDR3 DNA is TGTGCCAGCAGCCGGGACAGGGTAAACAATGAGCAGTTCTTC.

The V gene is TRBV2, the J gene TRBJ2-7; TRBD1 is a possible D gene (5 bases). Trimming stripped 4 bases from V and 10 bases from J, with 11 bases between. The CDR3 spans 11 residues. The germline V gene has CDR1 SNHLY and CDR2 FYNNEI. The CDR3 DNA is TGTGCCAGCAGTGCGCAGGGCCTTCAGTACTTC. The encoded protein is CASSAQGLQYF.

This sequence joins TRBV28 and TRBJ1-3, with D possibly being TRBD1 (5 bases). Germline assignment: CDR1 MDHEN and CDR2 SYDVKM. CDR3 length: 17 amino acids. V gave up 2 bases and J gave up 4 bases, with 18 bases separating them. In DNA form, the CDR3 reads TGTGCCAGCAGTTTAATTGGGGGGGTAGGATCCGGAAACACCATATATTTT. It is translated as CASSLIGGVGSGNTIYF.

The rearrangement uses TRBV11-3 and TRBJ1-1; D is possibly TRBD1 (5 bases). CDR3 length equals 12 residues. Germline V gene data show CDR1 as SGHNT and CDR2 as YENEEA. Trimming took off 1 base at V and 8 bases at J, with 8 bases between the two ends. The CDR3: CASSLGAGEAFF. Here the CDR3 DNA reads TGTGCCAGCAGCTTAGGTGCAGGGGAAGCTTTCTTT.

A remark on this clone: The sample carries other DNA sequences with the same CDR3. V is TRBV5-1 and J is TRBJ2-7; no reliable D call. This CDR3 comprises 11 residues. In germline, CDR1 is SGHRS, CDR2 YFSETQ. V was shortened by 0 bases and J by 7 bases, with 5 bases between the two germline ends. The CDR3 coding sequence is TGCGCCAGCAGCTTGGATCGGGAGCAGTACTTC. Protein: CASSLDREQYF.

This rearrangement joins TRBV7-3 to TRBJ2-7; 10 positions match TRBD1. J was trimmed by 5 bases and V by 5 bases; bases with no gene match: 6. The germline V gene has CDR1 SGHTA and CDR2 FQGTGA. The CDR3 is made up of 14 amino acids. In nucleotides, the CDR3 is TGTGCCAGCAGCGCCGGGACAGGGGACCACGAGCAGTACTTC. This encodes CASSAGTGDHEQYF.

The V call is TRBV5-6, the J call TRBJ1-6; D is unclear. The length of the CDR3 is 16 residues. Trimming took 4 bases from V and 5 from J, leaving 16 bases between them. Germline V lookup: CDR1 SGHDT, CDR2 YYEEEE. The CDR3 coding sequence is TGTGCCAGCAGCCCTATGAGAACGGGGAATAATTCACCCCTCCACTTT. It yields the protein CASSPMRTGNNSPLHF.

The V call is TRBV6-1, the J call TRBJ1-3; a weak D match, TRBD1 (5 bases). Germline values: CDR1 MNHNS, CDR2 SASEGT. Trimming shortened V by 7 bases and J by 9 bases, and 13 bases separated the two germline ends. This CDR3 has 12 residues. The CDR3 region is CASTEGHGTIYF. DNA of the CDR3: TGTGCCAGCACGGAGGGGCACGGCACCATATATTTT.